This T cell receptor (beta chain) was obtained from a study of graft-versus-host responses after intestinal transplantation. Study-wide results and limits: Subjects displaying graft-donor T cell macrochimerism possessed elevated graft-versus-host to host-versus-graft clonal ratios inside allografts.

As for this clone: Antigen specificity is unknown.

The protocol was immunoSEQ multiplex PCR, while the TCRdb copy is restricted to in-frame clones and leaves out a portion. The sample lists approximately 85,000 clones, under 95% occurring once. The specimen was unstimulated CD8+ T cells sorted from spleen or lymph node cells, collected before transplant. The clonotype comes from a human donor who was the organ donor for an intestinal transplant.

For the CDR3, the DNA is TGTGCCAGCAGCCCCACGACCGGGACTAGCGGTCGGGAGACCCAGTACTTC. Protein: CASSPTTGTSGRETQYF. The chain uses TRBV7-9 and TRBJ2-5; 11 bases agree with TRBD2. V was clipped by 5 bases and J by 5 bases; unmatched bases: 13. The CDR3 totals 17 residues. CDR1 SEHNR and CDR2 FQNEAQ come from the germline V gene (reference sequence).